A selection of T cell receptor beta chains follows, all from one sample in a study of brain T cells in children with intractable seizures. Produced via immunoSEQ multiplex PCR; TCRdb's table is partial and in-frame only. The sample lists about 350,000 clones; over 90% were seen once. The sample consisted of peripheral blood, taken 4 to 5 months after surgery. These receptors originate from a boy younger than two with tuberous sclerosis and intractable seizures. Each CDR3 is given with its conserved first and last residue. The D gene is left open where the match is weak. The size of a clone is reported for some rows only, either as once, few or many, or as a class for expanded clones.

d_call j_call clone_size cdr3_length v_call cdr3_nt cdr3_aa
TRBD1 TRBJ2-1 . 23 TRBV13 TGTGCCAGCAGCCCCCTCGTTGGACAGGGGGCTATGGAGGGTGTAAGCTCCTACAATGAGCAGTTCTTC CASSPLVGQGAMEGVSSYNEQFF
. TRBJ1-5 . 12 TRBV2 TGTGCCAGCAATACGGTGCCTCAGCCCCAGCATTTT CASNTVPQPQHF
. TRBJ1-2 . 13 TRBV7-2 TGTGCCAGCAGCTTAGCACTACAGCATGGCTACACCTTC CASSLALQHGYTF
. TRBJ1-1 . 16 TRBV5-1 TGCGCCAGCAGCCCAAAGACTGCCCTGTCCAACACTGAAGCTTTCTTT CASSPKTALSNTEAFF
TRBD1 TRBJ1-2 . 13 TRBV10-3 TGTGCCATCAGTGAGACAGGGGAGTATGGCTACACCTTC CAISETGEYGYTF
. TRBJ1-2 few 11 TRBV3-1/TRBV3-2 TGTGCCAGCAGCCAAGCTGATGGCTACACCTTC CASSQADGYTF
TRBD2 TRBJ2-3 . 15 TRBV19 TGTGCCAGTAGTACCACTAGCGGGGTCACAGATACGCAGTATTTT CASSTTSGVTDTQYF
. TRBJ1-5 . 11 TRBV30 TGTGCCTGGAGTGTTAGGGGGCCCCAGCATTTT CAWSVRGPQHF
. TRBJ1-2 . 15 TRBV3-1/TRBV3-2 TGTGCCAGCAGCCAAGGTGATTGGGGATCTGGAGGCTACACCTTC CASSQGDWGSGGYTF
. TRBJ1-1 . 14 TRBV29-1 TGCAGCGTTGAAGAGTCGGGAGGGGACACTGAAGCTTTCTTT CSVEESGGDTEAFF
. TRBJ2-3 . 16 TRBV5-1 TGCGCCAGCAGCTTGGTTAGGACAAGTGAGGCAGATACGCAGTATTTT CASSLVRTSEADTQYF
. TRBJ2-2 . 12 TRBV6-5 TGTGCCACCTTTATTGGGACCGGGGAGCTGTTTTTT CATFIGTGELFF
TRBD1 TRBJ1-2 . 14 TRBV6-5 TGTGCCAGCAGCGTTCAGGGGGCGGTCGGTGGCTACACCTTC CASSVQGAVGGYTF
. TRBJ2-5 . 13 TRBV12-3/TRBV12-4 TGTGCCAGCAGTTTGGGACTCCAAGAGACCCAGTACTTC CASSLGLQETQYF
. TRBJ1-4 . 15 TRBV24-1 TGTGCCACCAGTGATGCGGAGGCCCCGGGGGAAAAACTGTTTTTT CATSDAEAPGEKLFF
. TRBJ2-2 few 14 TRBV3-1/TRBV3-2 TGTGCCAGCAGCCAAGAGCCCCCGACCGGGGAGCTGTTTTTT CASSQEPPTGELFF
. TRBJ1-5 . 13 TRBV1 TGCACCAGCAGAGACAGGGAGGATCAGCCCCAGCATTTT CTSRDREDQPQHF
. TRBJ2-3 . 16 TRBV1 TGCACCAGCAGCCAGGTATCGAGCGGGAGTACAGATACGCAGTATTTT CTSSQVSSGSTDTQYF
TRBD1 TRBJ2-7 . 15 TRBV7-6 TGTGCCAGCAGCCAACCGGGACAGGGGGACTACGAGCAGTACTTC CASSQPGQGDYEQYF
TRBD1 TRBJ1-6 . 16 TRBV9 TGTGCCAGCAGCGGATCGGGACAGGTGTATAATTCACCCCTCCACTTT CASSGSGQVYNSPLHF
. TRBJ2-1 . 14 TRBV27 TGTGCCAGCAGTCCGGGACTGTTATACAATGAGCAGTTCTTC CASSPGLLYNEQFF
TRBD1 TRBJ1-6 . 15 TRBV6-4 TGTGCCAGCAGTTCTACAGGGGGCCGTAATTCACCCCTCCACTTT CASSSTGGRNSPLHF
TRBD1 TRBJ2-5 once 13 TRBV5-1 TGCGCCAGCAGCTCGGACAGGGGAGAGACCCAGTACTTC CASSSDRGETQYF
. TRBJ2-3 . 18 TRBV1 TGCACCAGCAGCCAAGATGGGGGGAGGGGTGGTGGCACAGATACGCAGTATTTT CTSSQDGGRGGGTDTQYF
TRBD1 TRBJ2-5 . 13 TRBV18 TGTGCCAGCTCACCCGGGACAGTGGAGACCCAGTACTTC CASSPGTVETQYF
. TRBJ2-1 . 16 TRBV4-1 TGCGCCAGCCAGAGTCGGCAGGGAAGCTCCTACAATGAGCAGTTCTTC CASQSRQGSSYNEQFF